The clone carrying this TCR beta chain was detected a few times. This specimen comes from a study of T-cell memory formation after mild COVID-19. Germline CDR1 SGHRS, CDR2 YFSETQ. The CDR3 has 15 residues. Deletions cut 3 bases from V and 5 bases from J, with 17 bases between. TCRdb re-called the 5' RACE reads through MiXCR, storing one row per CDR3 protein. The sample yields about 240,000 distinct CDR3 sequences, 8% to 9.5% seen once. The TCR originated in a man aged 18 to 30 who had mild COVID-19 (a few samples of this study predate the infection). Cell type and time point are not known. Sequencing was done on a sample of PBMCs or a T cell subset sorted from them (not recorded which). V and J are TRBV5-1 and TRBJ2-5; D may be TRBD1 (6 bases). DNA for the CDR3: TGCGCCAGCAGCTGGGCTACAGGGTGGAGGGAGACCCAGTACTTC. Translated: CASSWATGWRETQYF.